The 4 T cell receptor beta chains given below trace back to one sample, sequenced in a study of blood T cells in healthy people across ages (dated by TCRdb to the mid-2010s). Library preparation was by 5' RACE. Sequencing was performed on an Illumina HiSeq 2500. A second PCR of about 6 to 11 cycles was performed with a sample-barcoded 5' primer and a J-beta primer mix. TCRdb ran its own pipeline on the public reads, namely fastp trimming at Q25 and MiXCR clone calling, and kept in-frame beta chains. Each CDR3 protein appears once, grouped with its most common genes and DNA. This sample comprises roughly 2 million distinct CDR3 sequences, 40% to 55% of them detected only once. 2.1% of the sample comes from the top ten. The material sequenced was blood. These receptors were collected from a woman aged 40 to 50 in good health.

The V and J genes are TRBV7-6 and TRBJ2-3, with 11 bases matching TRBD2. The CDR3 has 18 amino acids. After removal of 1 base from V and 4 bases from J, the junction contained 10 bases not matched to a gene. From germline, CDR1 is SGHVS and CDR2 FNYEAQ. The CDR3 sequence is CASSLVVAASGGPDTQYF. The CDR3 DNA reads TGTGCCAGCAGCTTAGTGGTGGCGGCTAGCGGGGGGCCAGATACGCAGTATTTT.

This clonotype was seen only once. The chain uses TRBV6-4 and TRBJ1-3, with D unresolved. The CDR3 has 18 residues. Trimming pared 5 bases from V and 0 bases from J, leaving 20 bases between. Germline V gene data show CDR1 as MRHNA and CDR2 as SNTAGT. The DNA of the CDR3 is TGTGCCAGCAGTCCTATCATAGAGGGCCCCACCTCTGGAAACACCATATATTTT. As protein: CASSPIIEGPTSGNTIYF.

This sequence joins TRBV7-2 and TRBJ2-1; D may be TRBD2 (6 bases). V was clipped by 5 bases and J by 7 bases, with 9 bases between them. The germline CDR1 and CDR2 sequences are SGHTA and FQGNSA. The CDR3 is 12 amino acids. The CDR3 nucleotides read TGTGCCAGCAGCCGCGCGGGGAATGAGCAGTTCTTC. This translates into CASSRAGNEQFF.

The chain uses TRBV10-3 and TRBJ2-7; D is unclear. Germline values: CDR1 ENHRY, CDR2 SYGVKD. With 7 bases removed from V and 0 bases from J, the gap between germline ends came to 10 bases. This CDR3 has 13 residues. The CDR3 is CAINGPPSYEQYF. CDR3 coding DNA: TGTGCCATCAACGGCCCTCCCTCCTACGAGCAGTACTTC.